This T cell receptor (beta chain) emerged from a study of shared clonotypes between healthy human individuals. CDR1 and CDR2 (germline): DFQATT, SNEGSKA (reference sequence). This CDR3 is 10 amino acids long. V dropped 8 bases and J dropped 8 bases, with 12 bases sitting between them. In its sample, this clone was seen a few times. Its antigen is unidentified. It was at deep level that the assay was run. TCRdb's table, derived via immunoSEQ multiplex PCR, lists solely in-frame clones and lacks some. The sample lists a few hundred thousand clones; 50% to 75% were seen once. Findings of the study overall: Rarefaction curves obtained for sorted subsets showed sequencing incomplete despite large depth.

The receptor was derived from a man aged 25 to 45 in good health. This chain uses TRBV20-1 with TRBJ1-1; D uncertain. Specimen: memory CD4+ T cells sorted from blood. Sample subset: CD45RA-negative fraction. The CDR3 nucleotides read TGCAGTCCCTGGAACCCGGAAGCTTTCTTT. Translated, it gives CSPWNPEAFF.